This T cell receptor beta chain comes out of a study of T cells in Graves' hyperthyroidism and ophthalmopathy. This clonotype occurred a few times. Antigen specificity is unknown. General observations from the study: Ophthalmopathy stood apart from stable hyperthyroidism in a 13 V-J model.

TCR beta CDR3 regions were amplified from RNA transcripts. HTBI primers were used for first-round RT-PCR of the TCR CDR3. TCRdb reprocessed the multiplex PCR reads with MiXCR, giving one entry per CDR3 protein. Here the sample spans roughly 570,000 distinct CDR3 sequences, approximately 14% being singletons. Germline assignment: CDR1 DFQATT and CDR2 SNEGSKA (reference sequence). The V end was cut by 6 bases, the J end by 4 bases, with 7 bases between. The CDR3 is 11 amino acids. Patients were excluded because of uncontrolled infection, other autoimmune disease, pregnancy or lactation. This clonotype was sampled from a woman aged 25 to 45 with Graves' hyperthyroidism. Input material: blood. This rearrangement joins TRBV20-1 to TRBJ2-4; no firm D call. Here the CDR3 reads CSATFKNIQYF. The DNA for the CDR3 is TGCAGTGCCACGTTTAAAAACATTCAGTACTTC.